One sample yielded the 3 T cell receptor beta chains listed below, sequenced in a study of response to subunit inactivated influenza vaccine. In TCRdb, the RT-PCR reads were re-called with MiXCR into one record per CDR3 protein. The sample has about 240,000 distinct CDR3 sequences; over 9% are singletons. The sample consisted of non-naive T cells sorted from PBMCs, taken about 14 days before vaccination. These receptors were collected from a man aged 50-60 years who received an inactivated influenza vaccine.

This chain joins TRBV3-1 and TRBJ1-4; no reliable D call. Trimming stripped 0 bases from V and 8 bases from J, with 13 bases between. This CDR3 has 15 amino acids. The germline CDR1 and CDR2 sequences are LGHDT and YNNKEL (reference sequence). The CDR3 bases are TGTGCCAGCAGCCAAGATACCAGGAGGGTAGAAAAACTGTTTTTT. Translating it yields CASSQDTRRVEKLFF.

In this sample, this clonotype turned up many times. The V gene is TRBV5-1, the J gene TRBJ2-1; D unresolved. V was clipped by 3 bases and J by 7 bases, with 17 bases between them. The germline gives CDR1 SGHRS, CDR2 YFSETQ. This CDR3 has 15 residues. The CDR3 DNA is TGCGCCAGCAGCTCCCAGCGTGGAGTATGGAATGAGCAGTTCTTC. Translation gives CASSSQRGVWNEQFF. Looking up the rest from reference TRBV5-1 and TRBJ2-1 gives the full variable domain: KAGVTQTPRYLIKTRGQQVTLSCSPISGHRSVSWYQQTPGQGLQFLFEYFSETQRNKGNFPGRFSGRQFSNSRSEMNVSTLELGDSALYLCASSSQRGVWNEQFFGPGTRLTVL.

This clonotype was found a few times. The genes are TRBV6-1 and TRBJ2-1, with D perhaps matching TRBD1 (5 bases). The CDR3 has 13 residues. V gave up 4 bases and J gave up 5 bases, with 9 bases separating them. The germline gives CDR1 MNHNS, CDR2 SASEGT. CDR3 sequence (DNA): TGTGCCAGCAGTGGGGGCCAACACAATGAGCAGTTCTTC. Its translation is CASSGGQHNEQFF.